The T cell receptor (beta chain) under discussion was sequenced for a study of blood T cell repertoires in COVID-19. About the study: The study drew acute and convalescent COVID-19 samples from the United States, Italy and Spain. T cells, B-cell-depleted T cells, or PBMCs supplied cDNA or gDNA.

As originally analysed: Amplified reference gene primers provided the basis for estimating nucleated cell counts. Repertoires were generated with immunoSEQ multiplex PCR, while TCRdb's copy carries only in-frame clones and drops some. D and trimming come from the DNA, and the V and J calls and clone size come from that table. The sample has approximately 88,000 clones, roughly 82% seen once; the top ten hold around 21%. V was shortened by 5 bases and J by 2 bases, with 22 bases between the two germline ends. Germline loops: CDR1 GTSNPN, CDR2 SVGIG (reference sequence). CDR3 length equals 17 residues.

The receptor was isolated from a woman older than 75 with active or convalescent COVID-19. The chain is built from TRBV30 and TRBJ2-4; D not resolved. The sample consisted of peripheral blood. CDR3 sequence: CAWSFLPAELTKNIQYF. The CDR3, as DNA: TGTGCCTGGTCCTTCCTTCCTGCGGAGCTAACCAAAAACATTCAGTACTTC. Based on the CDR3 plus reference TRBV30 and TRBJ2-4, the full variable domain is SQTIHQWPATLVQPVGSPLSLECTVEGTSNPNLYWYRQAAGRGLQLLFYSVGIGQISSEVPQNLSASRPQDRQFILSSKKLLLSDSGFYLCAWSFLPAELTKNIQYFGAGTRLSVL.